Listed below are T cell receptor beta chains from one sample, sequenced in a study of cytomegalovirus exposure and HLA in healthy donors. TCRdb keeps only in-frame clones here, not all; method: immunoSEQ multiplex PCR. The table shows a few hundred thousand clones, with 80% to 95% occurring only once. Sequencing used PBMCs. Every receptor here comes from a girl aged 2 to 9 in good health and CMV-seronegative. Both conserved end residues are part of each CDR3. Fields, in order: CDR3 protein, CDR3 DNA, D gene, clone size, V gene, J gene. A D gene is named only where the DNA matches it firmly. Rows give clone size only sometimes, using once, few, many, or a class for an expanded clone.

CASSQGGGRSPNSPLHF	TGCGCCAGCAGCCAAGGGGGCGGACGGTCGCCTAATTCACCCCTCCACTTT	.	.	TRBV4-1	TRBJ1-6
CASSLDREGSNEQFF	TGTGCCAGCTCACTCGACAGGGAAGGGTCCAATGAGCAGTTCTTC	TRBD1	.	TRBV18	TRBJ2-1
CASIGRGYGYTF	TGTGCCAGCATTGGTAGGGGCTATGGCTACACCTTC	.	.	TRBV6-5	TRBJ1-2
CASSRSGREEEQYF	TGTGCCAGCAGCCGCAGCGGGAGGGAGGAAGAGCAGTACTTC	TRBD2	once	TRBV7-9	TRBJ2-7
CASLAGGHTGELFF	TGTGCCTCGCTAGCGGGGGGGCACACCGGGGAGCTGTTTTTT	TRBD2	.	TRBV6-6	TRBJ2-2
CASSSLDRYSNQPQHF	TGTGCCAGCAGTTCGTTGGACAGGTATAGCAATCAGCCCCAGCATTTT	TRBD1	.	TRBV6-6	TRBJ1-5
CASAGGGYNEKLFF	TGTGCCAGCGCCGGCGGGGGTTATAATGAAAAACTGTTTTTT	.	.	TRBV27	TRBJ1-4
CASSAGTGYYEQYF	TGTGCCAGCAGTGCCGGGACAGGGTACTACGAGCAGTACTTC	TRBD1	.	TRBV6-5	TRBJ2-7
CASSQSHQGPKRQPQHF	TGCGCCAGCAGTCAATCCCACCAGGGGCCCAAACGACAGCCCCAGCATTTT	.	.	TRBV23-1	TRBJ1-5
CASSLGDWETQYF	TGTGCCAGCAGCTTAGGAGATTGGGAGACCCAGTACTTC	.	.	TRBV7-6	TRBJ2-5
CASSRNSEVRTDTQYF	TGCGCCAGCAGCCGTAACTCTGAGGTCCGCACAGATACGCAGTATTTT	.	.	TRBV5-1	TRBJ2-3
CASRAEGTGKAFF	TGCGCCAGCAGGGCCGAAGGGACAGGGAAGGCTTTCTTT	TRBD1	.	TRBV10-1	TRBJ1-1
CASSLGQESSYNSPLHF	TGTGCCAGCAGCTTGGGACAGGAGAGCTCCTATAATTCACCCCTCCACTTT	.	once	TRBV5-4	TRBJ1-6
CASSYSTSGGYEQYF	TGTGCCAGCAGTTACTCGACTAGCGGGGGCTACGAGCAGTACTTC	TRBD2	once	TRBV6-5	TRBJ2-7
CASSSRHPSRHSGNTIYF	TGTGCCAGCAGCTCACGCCATCCTTCGCGCCACTCTGGAAACACCATATATTTT	.	.	TRBV7-8	TRBJ1-3
CSSSSGLAGGNEQFF	TGTTCCAGCAGCTCCGGACTAGCGGGAGGCAATGAGCAGTTCTTC	TRBD2	.	TRBV7-9	TRBJ2-1
CASRSRHLYEQYF	TGTGCCAGCAGAAGCCGACACCTCTACGAGCAGTACTTC	.	.	TRBV2	TRBJ2-7
CASSSGGLAAHDEQFF	TGTGCCAGCAGCTCCGGGGGGCTAGCGGCCCACGATGAGCAGTTCTTC	.	.	TRBV13	TRBJ2-1
CASSPTGRGSYEQYF	TGTGCCAGCAGTCCGACGGGCAGGGGTTCCTACGAGCAGTACTTC	.	.	TRBV6-5	TRBJ2-7
CASSLTGYSGNTIYF	TGTGCCAGCAGTTTGACAGGGTACTCTGGAAACACTATATATTTT	TRBD1	.	TRBV6-5	TRBJ1-3
CGVGGTNTEELFF	TGTGGGGTAGGCGGCACGAACACCGAGGAGCTGTTTTTT	.	.	TRBV19	TRBJ2-2
CASSTGTGRETQYF	TGTGCCAGCTCAACAGGGACAGGGAGAGAGACCCAGTACTTC	TRBD1	.	TRBV18	TRBJ2-5
CASSLEGGSGNTIYF	TGTGCCAGCAGCTTAGAAGGGGGCTCTGGAAACACCATATATTTT	.	.	TRBV7-9	TRBJ1-3
CASSQEGGTSGGTSYEQYF	TGCGCCAGCAGCCAAGAAGGGGGGACTAGCGGGGGTACCTCCTACGAGCAGTACTTC	TRBD2	.	TRBV4-1	TRBJ2-7
CASSLESASDYGYTF	TGCGCCAGCAGCTTGGAATCTGCCAGTGACTATGGCTACACCTTC	.	.	TRBV5-1	TRBJ1-2
CASRSDKPKETQYF	TGTGCCAGCCGTTCTGACAAACCTAAAGAGACCCAGTACTTC	.	.	TRBV6-1	TRBJ2-5
CASSEGARAFF	TGTGCCAGCAGTGAGGGGGCTCGAGCTTTCTTT	.	.	TRBV6-1	TRBJ1-1
CASSVRGGFDEQYF	TGTGCCAGCAGCGTACGAGGAGGGTTCGACGAGCAGTACTTC	.	.	TRBV9	TRBJ2-7
CASSYPGQGGETQYF	TGTGCCAGCAGCTACCCTGGACAGGGAGGGGAGACCCAGTACTTC	.	.	TRBV13	TRBJ2-5
CASSFEGAPLHF	TGTGCCAGCAGTTTTGAGGGGGCACCCCTCCACTTT	.	.	TRBV27	TRBJ1-6